This passage covers 15 T cell receptor beta chains from one sample sequenced in a study of OX40 agonist ivuxolimab in advanced cancers. The data were produced by immunoSEQ multiplex PCR, yet TCRdb's version contains in-frame clones alone and is incomplete. The sample carries 45,000 to 50,000 clones, around nine tenths recorded once. Sequenced here: CD4+ or CD8+ T cells sorted from blood, sampled in a trial of the OX40 agonist ivuxolimab. These receptors were collected from an adult with an advanced solid tumor such as melanoma, head and neck, liver or kidney cancer.

J is TRBJ2-7 and V is TRBV5-1, with a weak D call TRBD1 (5 bases). Germline V gene data show CDR1 as SGHRS and CDR2 as YFSETQ. Trimming cost V 1 base and J 5 bases, with 16 bases left between them. The CDR3 runs to 15 residues. CDR3 loop: CASSLSRAVFHEQYF. CDR3 DNA sequence: TGCGCCAGCAGCTTGAGCAGGGCTGTTTTCCACGAGCAGTACTTC.

This chain links TRBV7-3 with TRBJ1-2; 7 bases line up with TRBD1. CDR3 size: 14 residues. Germline CDR1 reads SGHTA; CDR2 reads FQGTGA. Germline trimming cut 5 bases from V and 3 bases from J; bases unmatched to any gene: 6. CDR3 region: CASSHTGEHYGYTF. The DNA of the CDR3 is TGTGCCAGCAGCCACACAGGGGAACACTATGGCTACACCTTC.

The chain joins TRBV29-1 to TRBJ2-7; D may match TRBD1 or TRBD2 (5 bases each). The CDR3 sequence is 14 residues long. The V gene's germline CDR1 is SQVTM and CDR2 ANQGSEA. V lost 4 bases and J 3 bases, leaving 16 bases between the germline ends. The CDR3 here is CSVAGTEDFYEQYF. The DNA of the CDR3 is TGCAGCGTTGCCGGGACGGAGGATTTCTACGAGCAGTACTTC.

The rearrangement links TRBV28 to TRBJ2-4, with D perhaps matching TRBD1 (5 bases). The CDR3 totals 17 residues. CDR1 MDHEN and CDR2 SYDVKM come from the germline V gene. V lost 3 bases and J lost 0, with 15 bases in between. CDR3 loop: CASSLTENVLAKNIQYF. CDR3 sequence (DNA): TGTGCCAGCAGTTTGACAGAGAACGTACTAGCCAAAAACATTCAGTACTTC.

The rearrangement uses TRBV5-6 and TRBJ1-2; TRBD1 matches at 10 bases. Germline trimming cut 2 bases from V and 0 bases from J; bases unmatched to any gene: 7. CDR1 and CDR2 (germline): SGHDT, YYEEEE. The CDR3 runs to 17 residues. CDR3: CASSFKGTGESNYGYTF. CDR3 bases: TGTGCCAGCAGCTTCAAAGGGACAGGGGAATCTAACTATGGCTACACCTTC.

The V and J genes are TRBV7-6 and TRBJ2-7; 10 positions agree with TRBD2. Germline V gives CDR1 SGHVS, CDR2 FNYEAQ. Trimming took 6 bases from V and 1 from J; bases not matched to a gene: 6. This CDR3 has 15 residues. CDR3 nucleotides: TGTGCCAGCAGGCTAGCGGGGGACTCGTCCTACGAGCAGTACTTC. This gives the protein CASRLAGDSSYEQYF.

The chain employs TRBV5-6 and TRBJ2-7; perhaps TRBD1 as D (6 bases). The germline gives CDR1 SGHDT, CDR2 YYEEEE. V was shortened by 2 bases and J by 3 bases, with 12 bases between the two germline ends. CDR3 length: 14 residues. CDR3 amino acids: CASSLAGAYYEQYF. The DNA of the CDR3 is TGTGCCAGCAGCTTAGCAGGGGCTTACTACGAGCAGTACTTC.

CDR3 loop: CASSFGGAGTDTQYF. CDR3 nucleotide sequence: TGTGCCAGCAGTTTCGGGGGCGCGGGCACAGATACGCAGTATTTT. The chain employs TRBV28 and TRBJ2-3, with D perhaps given as TRBD1 or TRBD2 (6 bases each). The CDR3 contains 15 residues. Looked up from germline, CDR1 is MDHEN and CDR2 is SYDVKM. V was clipped by 3 bases and J by 1 base, with 11 bases between them.

CDR3 sequence (DNA): TGCGCCAGCAGCCCCGGACTAGCGGGAGCGATGGGGGAGCTGTTTTTT. Translating it yields CASSPGLAGAMGELFF. This chain connects TRBV5-1 to TRBJ2-2; the match to TRBD2 covers 13 bases. Germline values: CDR1 SGHRS, CDR2 YFSETQ. J gave up 8 bases and V 4 bases, and 8 bases lay outside the gene matches. The CDR3 has 16 amino acids.

This clone was seen a single time. Other nucleotide sequences from this sample produce the same CDR3. The chain combines TRBV5-1 with TRBJ2-7, with D perhaps matching TRBD1 (5 bases). Trimming left V 4 bases short and J 4 bases short, with 15 bases between. The CDR3 spans 14 residues. From germline, CDR1 is SGHRS and CDR2 YFSETQ. CDR3 protein: CASSLGTGTYEQYF. Here the CDR3 DNA reads TGCGCCAGCAGCCTGGGCACAGGCACATACGAGCAGTACTTC.

This sequence joins TRBV30 and TRBJ2-7, with D unclear. CDR1 GTSNPN and CDR2 SVGIG come from the germline V gene (reference sequence). V was shortened by 5 bases and J by 6 bases, with 20 bases between the two germline ends. The CDR3 sequence is 14 residues long. CDR3 protein: CAWSVPGPKGEQYF. The CDR3 DNA follows: TGTGCCTGGTCAGTCCCGGGTCCCAAGGGCGAGCAGTACTTC.

The gene calls are TRBV19 and TRBJ1-3; TRBD1 matches at 8 bases. Germline values: CDR1 LNHDA, CDR2 SQIVND (reference sequence). This CDR3 has 18 amino acids. V lost 7 bases, J lost 0 bases, and 14 bases stayed unmatched. CDR3 sequence reads: CASNDSRDRLLSGNTIYF. CDR3 DNA: TGTGCCAGTAACGACTCCCGGGACAGGCTGCTCTCTGGAAACACCATATATTTT.

This chain links TRBV28 with TRBJ2-7, with 8 bases identical to TRBD1. CDR3 size: 15 residues. CDR1 and CDR2 (germline): MDHEN, SYDVKM. The trim removed 5 bases at V and 2 bases at J, leaving 8 bases unmatched. Written as DNA, the CDR3 is TGTGCCAGCAGTCCGCCGGGACAGGATACCTACGAGCAGTACTTC. The encoded protein is CASSPPGQDTYEQYF.

The chain combines TRBV5-8 with TRBJ2-7; 8 bases are a match to TRBD2. This CDR3 has 15 residues. Germline-derived CDR1 and CDR2 are SGHTS and YDEGEE. V was clipped by 4 bases and J by 0 bases; unmatched bases: 6. For the CDR3, the DNA is TGTGCCAGCAGCCCCGGGGGGGGACGCTCCTACGAGCAGTACTTC. Its translation is CASSPGGGRSYEQYF. Using reference TRBV5-8 and TRBJ2-7 for the parts outside the CDR3, the full variable domain is EAGVTQSPTHLIKTRGQQATLRCSPISGHTSVYWYQQALGLGLQFLLWYDEGEERNRGNFPPRFSGRQFPNYSSELNVNALELEDSALYLCASSPGGGRSYEQYFGPGTRLTVT.

V and J are TRBV10-3 and TRBJ2-5, with 8 bases lining up with TRBD2. V was clipped by 1 base and J by 1 base; unmatched bases: 5. The germline V gene encodes CDR1 ENHRY and CDR2 SYGVKD. There are 16 residues in the CDR3. CDR3 sequence: CAISEFGRAPQETQYF. The CDR3 DNA sequence: TGTGCCATCAGTGAGTTCGGGAGGGCCCCCCAAGAGACCCAGTACTTC.